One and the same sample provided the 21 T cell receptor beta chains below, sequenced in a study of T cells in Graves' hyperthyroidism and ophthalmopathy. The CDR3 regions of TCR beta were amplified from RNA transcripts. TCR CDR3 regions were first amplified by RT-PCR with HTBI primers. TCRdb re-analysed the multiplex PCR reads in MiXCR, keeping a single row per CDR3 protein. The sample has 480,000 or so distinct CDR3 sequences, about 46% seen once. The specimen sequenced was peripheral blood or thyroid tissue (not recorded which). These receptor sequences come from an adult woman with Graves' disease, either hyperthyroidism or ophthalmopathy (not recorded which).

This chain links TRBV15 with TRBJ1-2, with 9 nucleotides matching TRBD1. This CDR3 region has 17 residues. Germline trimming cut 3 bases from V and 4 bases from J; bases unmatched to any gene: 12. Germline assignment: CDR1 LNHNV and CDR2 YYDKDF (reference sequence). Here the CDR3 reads CATSSPGQGTIPYGYTF. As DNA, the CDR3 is TGTGCCACCAGCAGCCCGGGACAGGGTACAATTCCCTATGGCTACACCTTC.

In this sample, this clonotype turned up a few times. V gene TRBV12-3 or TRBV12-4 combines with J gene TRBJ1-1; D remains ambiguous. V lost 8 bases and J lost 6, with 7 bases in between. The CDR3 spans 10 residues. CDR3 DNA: TGTGCCAGCTTAGGCGCTGAAGCTTTCTTT. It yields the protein CASLGAEAFF.

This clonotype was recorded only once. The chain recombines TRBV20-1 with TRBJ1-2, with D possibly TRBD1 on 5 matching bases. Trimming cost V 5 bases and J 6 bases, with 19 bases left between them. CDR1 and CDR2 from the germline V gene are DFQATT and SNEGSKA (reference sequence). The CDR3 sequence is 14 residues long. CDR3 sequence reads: CSASRGVGDDGYTF. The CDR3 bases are TGCAGTGCTTCCCGGGGGGTAGGGGACGATGGCTACACCTTC.

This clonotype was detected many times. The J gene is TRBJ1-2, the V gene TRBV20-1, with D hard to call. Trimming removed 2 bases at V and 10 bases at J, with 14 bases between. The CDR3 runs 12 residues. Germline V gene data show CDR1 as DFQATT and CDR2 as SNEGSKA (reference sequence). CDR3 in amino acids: CSARRFGDDYTF. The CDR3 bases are TGCAGTGCTAGAAGGTTCGGCGACGACTACACCTTC.

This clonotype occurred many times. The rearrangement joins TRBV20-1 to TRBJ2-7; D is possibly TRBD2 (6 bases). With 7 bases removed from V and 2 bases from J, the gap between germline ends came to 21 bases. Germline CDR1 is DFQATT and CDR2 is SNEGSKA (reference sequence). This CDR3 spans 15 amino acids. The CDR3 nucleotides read TGCAGTGTTAGGAATGAGGGACCGGGGGCCTACGAGCAGTACTTC. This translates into CSVRNEGPGAYEQYF.

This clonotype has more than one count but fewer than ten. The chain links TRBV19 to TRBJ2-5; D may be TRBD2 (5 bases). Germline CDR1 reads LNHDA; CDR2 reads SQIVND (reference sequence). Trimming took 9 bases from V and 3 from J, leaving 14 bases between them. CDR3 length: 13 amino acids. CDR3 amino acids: CASRRFPEETQYF. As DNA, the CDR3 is TGTGCCAGCCGGAGGTTTCCCGAAGAGACCCAGTACTTC.

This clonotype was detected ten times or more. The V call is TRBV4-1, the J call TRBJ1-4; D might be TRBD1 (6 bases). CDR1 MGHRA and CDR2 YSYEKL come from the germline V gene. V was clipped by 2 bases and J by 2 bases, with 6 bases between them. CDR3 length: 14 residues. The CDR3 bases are TGCGCCAGCAGCCAACAGGGGACTAATGAAAAACTGTTTTTT. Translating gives CASSQQGTNEKLFF.

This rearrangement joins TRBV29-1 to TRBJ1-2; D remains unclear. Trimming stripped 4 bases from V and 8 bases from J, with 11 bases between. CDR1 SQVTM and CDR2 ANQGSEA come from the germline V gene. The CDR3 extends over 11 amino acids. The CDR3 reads CSVVPTKGYTF. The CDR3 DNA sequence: TGCAGCGTTGTCCCTACTAAAGGCTACACCTTC.

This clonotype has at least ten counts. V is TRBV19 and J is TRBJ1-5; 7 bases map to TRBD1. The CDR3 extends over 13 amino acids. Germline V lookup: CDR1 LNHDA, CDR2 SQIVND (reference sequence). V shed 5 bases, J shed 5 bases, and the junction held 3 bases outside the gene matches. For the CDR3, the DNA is TGTGCCAGTAGTTACGACAGGGATCAGCCCCAGCATTTT. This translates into CASSYDRDQPQHF.

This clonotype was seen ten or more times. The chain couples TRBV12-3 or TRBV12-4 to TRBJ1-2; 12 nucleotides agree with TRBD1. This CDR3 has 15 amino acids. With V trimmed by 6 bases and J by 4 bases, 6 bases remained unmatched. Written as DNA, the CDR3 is TGTGCCAGCAGCTGGGACAGGGGGCCTGTCTATGGCTACACCTTC. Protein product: CASSWDRGPVYGYTF.

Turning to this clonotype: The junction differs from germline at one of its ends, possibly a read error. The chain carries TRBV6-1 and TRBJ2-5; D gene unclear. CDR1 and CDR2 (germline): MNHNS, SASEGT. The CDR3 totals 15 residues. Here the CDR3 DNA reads TGTGCCATCAGTGAGCAGAGGCCGCATCAAGAGACCCAGTACTTC. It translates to CAISEQRPHQETQYF.

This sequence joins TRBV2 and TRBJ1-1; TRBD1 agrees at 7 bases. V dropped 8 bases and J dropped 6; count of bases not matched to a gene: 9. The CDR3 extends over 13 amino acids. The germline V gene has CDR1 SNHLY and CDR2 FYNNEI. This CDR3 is CASPQGVSAEAFF. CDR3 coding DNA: TGTGCCAGCCCCCAGGGGGTGAGCGCTGAAGCTTTCTTT.

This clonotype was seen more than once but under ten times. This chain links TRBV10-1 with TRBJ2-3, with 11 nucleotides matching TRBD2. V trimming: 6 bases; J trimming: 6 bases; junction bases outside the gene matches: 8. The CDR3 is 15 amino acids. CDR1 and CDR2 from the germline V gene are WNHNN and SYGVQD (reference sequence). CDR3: CASSSQLAGDDTQYF. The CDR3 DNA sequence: TGCGCCAGCAGCAGCCAACTAGCGGGAGATGATACGCAGTATTTT.

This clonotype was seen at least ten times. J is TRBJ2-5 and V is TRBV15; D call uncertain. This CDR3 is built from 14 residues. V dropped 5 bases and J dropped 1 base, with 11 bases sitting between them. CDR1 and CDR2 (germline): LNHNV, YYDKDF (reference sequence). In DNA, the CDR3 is TGTGCCACCAGCGGAGCGATACTCCAAGAGACCCAGTACTTC. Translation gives CATSGAILQETQYF.

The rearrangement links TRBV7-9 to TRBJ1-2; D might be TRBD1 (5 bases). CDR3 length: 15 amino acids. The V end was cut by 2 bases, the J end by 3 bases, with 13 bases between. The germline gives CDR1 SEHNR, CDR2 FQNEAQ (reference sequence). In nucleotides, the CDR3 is TGTGCCAGCAGCTTAAGTCCGGGGGACTACTATGGCTACACCTTC. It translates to CASSLSPGDYYGYTF.

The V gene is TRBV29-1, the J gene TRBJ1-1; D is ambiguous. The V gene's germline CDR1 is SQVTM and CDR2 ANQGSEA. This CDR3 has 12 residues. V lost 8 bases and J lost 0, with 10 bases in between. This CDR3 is CSLADMNTEAFF. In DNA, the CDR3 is TGCAGCTTGGCCGATATGAACACTGAAGCTTTCTTT.

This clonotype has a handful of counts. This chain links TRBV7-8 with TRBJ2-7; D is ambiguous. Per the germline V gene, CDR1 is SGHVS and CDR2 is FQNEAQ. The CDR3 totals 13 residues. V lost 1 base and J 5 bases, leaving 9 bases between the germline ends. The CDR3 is CASSLGFRDEQYF. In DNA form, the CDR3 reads TGTGCCAGCAGCTTAGGGTTCCGGGACGAGCAGTACTTC.

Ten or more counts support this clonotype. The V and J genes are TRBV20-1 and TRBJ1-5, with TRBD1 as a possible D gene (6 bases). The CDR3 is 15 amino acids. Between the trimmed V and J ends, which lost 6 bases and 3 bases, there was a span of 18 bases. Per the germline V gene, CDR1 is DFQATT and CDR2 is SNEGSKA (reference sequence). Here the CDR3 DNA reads TGCAGTGCCCATTCGGCGACAGGAAACAATCAGCCCCAGCATTTT. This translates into CSAHSATGNNQPQHF.

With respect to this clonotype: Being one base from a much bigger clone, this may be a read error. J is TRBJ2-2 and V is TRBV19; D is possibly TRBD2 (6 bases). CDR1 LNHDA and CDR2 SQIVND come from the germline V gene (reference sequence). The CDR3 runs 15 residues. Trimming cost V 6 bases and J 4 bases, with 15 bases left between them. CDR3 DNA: TGTGCCAGTAGGGAATCGGGACTTAGCACCGGGGAGCTGTTTTTT. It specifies CASRESGLSTGELFF.

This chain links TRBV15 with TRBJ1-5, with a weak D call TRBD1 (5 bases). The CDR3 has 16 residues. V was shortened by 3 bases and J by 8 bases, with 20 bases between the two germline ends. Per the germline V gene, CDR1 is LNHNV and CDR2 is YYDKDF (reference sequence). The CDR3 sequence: CATSSKKGLSGEPQHF. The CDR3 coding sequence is TGTGCCACCAGCAGCAAGAAAGGACTCTCGGGGGAGCCCCAGCATTTT.

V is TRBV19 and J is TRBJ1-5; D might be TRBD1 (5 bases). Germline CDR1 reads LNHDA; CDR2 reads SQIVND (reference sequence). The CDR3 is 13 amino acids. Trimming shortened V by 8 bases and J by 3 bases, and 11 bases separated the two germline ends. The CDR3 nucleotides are TGTGCCAGTCAACGGGGCCACAATCAGCCCCAGCATTTT. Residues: CASQRGHNQPQHF.